A few counts support the clone carrying this T cell receptor (beta chain). What it binds is unknown. The data were obtained in a study of cytomegalovirus exposure and HLA in healthy donors. General study findings and limits: In an earlier analysis, about 87% or about 30%: the productive usage of most TCR beta V segments.

It was with 60 Vbeta and 13 Jbeta primers that the PCR ran. Produced via immunoSEQ multiplex PCR; TCRdb's table is partial and in-frame only. The table includes about 300,000 clones, 86% detected once. Germline loops: CDR1 SGHDT, CDR2 YYEEEE. The length of the CDR3 is 14 residues. Trimming stripped 0 bases from V and 2 bases from J, with 9 bases between. This chain connects TRBV5-6 to TRBJ2-7; D is uncertain. The sequencing sample was made of PBMCs. The receptor was isolated from a man aged 35 to 55 in good health and CMV-seropositive. The CDR3 sequence is CASSLAGIPYEQYF. In DNA, the CDR3 is TGTGCCAGCAGCTTGGCCGGTATCCCCTACGAGCAGTACTTC.